A single sample gave rise to the 20 T cell receptor beta chains below, sequenced in a study of cytomegalovirus exposure and HLA in healthy donors. Here immunoSEQ multiplex PCR was the method, and the copy in TCRdb shows in-frame clones only, minus some. The data show roughly 250,000 clones, about 86% seen once. Input material: PBMCs. All receptors derive from a man between 18 and 35 years old in good health and CMV-seronegative.

The chain couples TRBV11-3 to TRBJ2-1, with 9 nucleotides matching TRBD1. Germline CDR1 is SGHNT and CDR2 is YENEEA. This CDR3 region has 16 residues. V shed 0 bases and J 6 bases; nucleotides not matched to a gene: 6. CDR3 residues: CASSLEGQGYFNEQFF. CDR3 DNA: TGTGCCAGCAGCTTAGAGGGACAGGGCTACTTCAATGAGCAGTTCTTC.

J is TRBJ2-7 and V is TRBV27; the match to TRBD2 covers 11 bases. Germline values: CDR1 MNHEY, CDR2 SMNVEV (reference sequence). The CDR3 totals 14 residues. The V gene end was trimmed by 3 bases and the J gene end by 2 bases; junction bases not matched to a gene: 0. The CDR3 protein is CASSFSGGAYEQYF. DNA of the CDR3: TGTGCCAGCAGTTTTAGCGGGGGGGCCTACGAGCAGTACTTC.

The V call is TRBV19, the J call TRBJ1-1; the D is unclear. This CDR3 region has 14 residues. Germline CDR1 and CDR2: LNHDA and SQIVND (reference sequence). Trimming left V 6 bases short and J 1 base short, with 12 bases between. The CDR3 DNA follows: TGTGCCAGTAGATTTGGACTAACGAACACTGAAGCTTTCTTT. Translated, it gives CASRFGLTNTEAFF.

This chain connects TRBV15 to TRBJ2-5; D not resolved. Germline assignment: CDR1 LNHNV and CDR2 YYDKDF (reference sequence). Trimming shortened V by 5 bases and J by 3 bases, and 4 bases separated the two germline ends. The length of the CDR3 is 11 residues. The DNA of the CDR3 is TGTGCCACCAGCCAAAAAGAGACCCAGTACTTC. Amino acid sequence: CATSQKETQYF.

The chain uses TRBV27 and TRBJ2-7; 8 nucleotides agree with TRBD1. V was pared by 6 bases and J by 1 base, with 5 bases of the junction left unmatched. The length of the CDR3 is 14 residues. Germline lookup yields CDR1 MNHEY and CDR2 SMNVEV (reference sequence). In nucleotides, the CDR3 is TGTGCCAGCAGAAGGACAGGGCGATCCTACGAGCAGTACTTC. This sequence encodes CASRRTGRSYEQYF.

The chain has TRBV9 and TRBJ2-3; 9 bases fit TRBD1. This CDR3 has 16 amino acids. V shed 0 bases and J 1 base; nucleotides not matched to a gene: 3. Germline V gene data show CDR1 as SGDLS and CDR2 as YYNGEE. Here the CDR3 DNA reads TGTGCCAGCAGCGTAGATTGGACAGGGGGCACAGATACGCAGTATTTT. This sequence encodes CASSVDWTGGTDTQYF.

V gene TRBV29-1 combines with J gene TRBJ1-1; D call uncertain. Germline-derived CDR1 and CDR2 are SQVTM and ANQGSEA. The CDR3 is 12 amino acids. Trimming shortened V by 3 bases and J by 4 bases, and 9 bases separated the two germline ends. Here the CDR3 reads CSVESGLTEAFF. DNA of the CDR3: TGCAGCGTTGAGTCAGGCCTCACTGAAGCTTTCTTT.

This chain connects TRBV2 to TRBJ2-3; 7 nucleotides line up with TRBD2. The V gene end was trimmed by 3 bases and the J gene end by 3 bases; junction bases not matched to a gene: 6. The germline CDR1 and CDR2 sequences are SNHLY and FYNNEI. This CDR3 is 15 amino acids long. Here the CDR3 reads CASSDRASGTDTQYF. The CDR3 DNA reads as TGTGCCAGCAGTGATAGGGCTAGCGGAACAGATACGCAGTATTTT.

This chain links TRBV5-6 with TRBJ2-3; TRBD2 might be the D (5 bases). The V and J ends lost 6 bases and 2 bases respectively, with 10 bases between them. The CDR3 contains 13 residues. Germline V lookup: CDR1 SGHDT, CDR2 YYEEEE. In nucleotides, the CDR3 is TGTGCCAGCAAACCGGACTCCACAGATACGCAGTATTTT. This translates into CASKPDSTDTQYF.

Concerning this clone: This sample includes further DNA sequences coding for the same CDR3. The chain carries TRBV7-2 and TRBJ1-6; D remains ambiguous. The CDR3 extends over 15 amino acids. Germline V gene lookup returns CDR1 SGHTA and CDR2 FQGNSA. The V end lost 1 base, the J end lost 0 bases, and 4 bases lay between the germline ends. As DNA, the CDR3 is TGTGCCAGCAGCTTAGGTAGCTCCTATAATTCACCCCTCCACTTT. Amino acids: CASSLGSSYNSPLHF.

CDR3 DNA sequence: TGTGCCAGCAGCTTGGACCTCAGTTCACCCCTCCACTTT. Amino acid sequence: CASSLDLSSPLHF. V and J are TRBV5-4 and TRBJ1-6; D gene uncertain. Germline V gene data show CDR1 as SGHNT and CDR2 as YYREEE (reference sequence). Between the trimmed V and J ends, which lost 0 bases and 9 bases, there was a span of 7 bases. The CDR3 covers 13 residues.

The gene calls are TRBV19 and TRBJ1-1, with no clear D. CDR3 size: 13 residues. V was trimmed by 6 bases and J by 7 bases, leaving 15 bases between them. Germline CDR1 reads LNHDA; CDR2 reads SQIVND (reference sequence). CDR3 region: CASRFRVTGEAFF. DNA for the CDR3: TGTGCCAGTAGATTCCGGGTAACGGGTGAAGCTTTCTTT.

This clone was detected only once. V usage is TRBV18 and J usage is TRBJ2-7, with 7 bases that match TRBD2. The V gene end was trimmed by 2 bases and the J gene end by 5 bases; junction bases not matched to a gene: 12. Per the germline V gene, CDR1 is KGHSH and CDR2 is LQKENI. The CDR3 length is 16 residues. In nucleotides, the CDR3 is TGTGCCAGCTCACCATCCCGGCGGGAGAAGAACCACGAGCAGTACTTC. It codes for CASSPSRREKNHEQYF.

The DNA for the CDR3 is TGCGCCAGCAGCCAAGATCCGGGACTAGGGGGTCGCGATGAGCAGTTCTTC. It specifies CASSQDPGLGGRDEQFF. The chain employs TRBV4-1 and TRBJ2-1, with TRBD2 matching 8 bases. This CDR3 spans 17 amino acids. Germline V gene sequence: CDR1 MGHRA, CDR2 YSYEKL. The junction had 12 bases not matched to a gene; V was cut back by 0 bases and J by 8 bases.

The rearrangement uses TRBV9 and TRBJ1-5; 7 nucleotides line up with TRBD1. The CDR3 has 14 amino acids. Unmatched junction bases numbered 3, after V lost 2 bases and J lost 4 bases. CDR1 and CDR2 from the germline V gene are SGDLS and YYNGEE. CDR3 DNA: TGTGCCAGCAGCGTGGGACAGTTTAATCAGCCCCAGCATTTT. Amino acid sequence: CASSVGQFNQPQHF.

The V gene is TRBV28, the J gene TRBJ2-2; D might be TRBD1 (5 bases). Trimming took off 3 bases at V and 4 bases at J, with 9 bases between the two ends. The germline V gene encodes CDR1 MDHEN and CDR2 SYDVKM. This CDR3 has 14 residues. This CDR3 reads CASSFFRATGELFF. CDR3 sequence (DNA): TGTGCCAGCAGTTTTTTCAGGGCCACCGGGGAGCTGTTTTTT.

The gene calls are TRBV7-9 and TRBJ2-5; a possible D gene is TRBD2 (5 bases). Trimming shortened V by 3 bases and J by 2 bases, and 10 bases separated the two germline ends. CDR3 length equals 14 residues. Germline CDR1 is SEHNR and CDR2 is FQNEAQ (reference sequence). CDR3 nucleotide sequence: TGTGCCAGCAGCTTTCCCACGGGGCAAGAGACCCAGTACTTC. Protein: CASSFPTGQETQYF.

This clone appeared a few times. The V gene is TRBV28, the J gene TRBJ1-6; TRBD1 matches at 7 bases. CDR3 length: 12 amino acids. J lost 10 bases, V lost 11 bases, and 8 bases had no gene match. CDR1 and CDR2 from the germline V gene are MDHEN and SYDVKM. CDR3: CAAEGAGSPLHF. CDR3 bases: TGTGCCGCGGAGGGGGCCGGGTCACCCCTCCACTTT.

This clone was detected only a few times. The chain joins TRBV6-5 to TRBJ1-2; no firm D call. V was trimmed by 6 bases and J by 5 bases, leaving 10 bases between them. The CDR3 is made up of 12 amino acids. Germline V lookup: CDR1 MNHEY, CDR2 SVGAGI. In DNA form, the CDR3 reads TGTGCCAGCAGGACTGCATTATATGGCTACACCTTC. This translates into CASRTALYGYTF.

In its sample, this clone was seen a few times. The rearrangement links TRBV11-2 to TRBJ2-1; a possible D gene is TRBD2 (5 bases). The CDR3 loop spans 16 amino acids. The V end was cut by 1 base, the J end by 2 bases, with 12 bases between. Germline values: CDR1 SGHAT, CDR2 FQNNGV. CDR3 DNA: TGTGCCAGCAGCTTAGCGGGGTGGGGTACCTACAATGAGCAGTTCTTC. Encoded protein: CASSLAGWGTYNEQFF.